These 24 T cell receptor beta chains share one sample of origin, sequenced in a study of cytomegalovirus exposure and HLA in healthy donors. Both 60 Vbeta primers and 13 Jbeta primers went into the PCR. The repertoire was sequenced with immunoSEQ multiplex PCR; TCRdb's copy has only in-frame clones and lacks some. The top ten hold around 3.6% of the sample, which has some 120,000 clones, about 74% seen once. Sequencing input: PBMCs. Receptors originate from a young man in good health and CMV-seronegative.

The chain recombines TRBV28 with TRBJ1-1, with 7 bases lining up with TRBD1. Germline CDR1 MDHEN, CDR2 SYDVKM. V trimming: 6 bases; J trimming: 5 bases; junction bases outside the gene matches: 9. This CDR3 has 14 residues. The CDR3 coding sequence is TGTGCCAGCAGGGAACAGGGGCGGGGAACTGAAGCTTTCTTT. The encoded protein is CASREQGRGTEAFF.

In DNA, the CDR3 is TGTGCCAGCAGCCCTGGGACAGTCAATGAAAAACTGTTTTTT. Protein: CASSPGTVNEKLFF. The V call is TRBV9, the J call TRBJ1-4; 7 positions match TRBD1. Trimming removed 4 bases from V and 5 bases from J; junction bases left unmatched: 5. This CDR3 has 14 amino acids. CDR1 and CDR2 from the germline V gene are SGDLS and YYNGEE.

V is TRBV14 and J is TRBJ2-3; the D is unclear. CDR3 length: 14 amino acids. The ends were cut back, 4 bases at V and 3 bases at J, with 11 bases in the middle. In germline, CDR1 is SGHDN, CDR2 FVKESK. Written as DNA, the CDR3 is TGTGCCAGCAGCCCCCGAGCCCTGACAGATACGCAGTATTTT. As protein: CASSPRALTDTQYF.

This clone was seen only a few times. The chain joins TRBV4-1 to TRBJ1-2, with a possible D match to TRBD1 (5 bases). CDR1 is MGHRA and CDR2 is YSYEKL in the germline V gene. Trimming shortened V by 0 bases and J by 1 base, and 9 bases separated the two germline ends. The CDR3 consists of 15 residues. CDR3: CASSQDRDNNYGYTF. For the CDR3, the DNA is TGCGCCAGCAGCCAAGACAGGGATAATAACTATGGCTACACCTTC.

The J gene is TRBJ1-2, the V gene TRBV6-5; no firm D call. The CDR3 consists of 16 residues. CDR1 and CDR2 (germline): MNHEY, SVGAGI. Trimming stripped 0 bases from V and 1 base from J, with 12 bases between. The DNA for the CDR3 is TGTGCCAGCAGTTACTCGAGGGCCGCTTTTAACTATGGCTACACCTTC. The encoded protein is CASSYSRAAFNYGYTF.

The CDR3 is CAISVQGRNEQYF. For the CDR3, the DNA is TGTGCCATCAGCGTGCAGGGGCGGAACGAGCAGTACTTC. V usage is TRBV10-3 and J usage is TRBJ2-7, with D possibly matching TRBD1 (6 bases). The V and J ends lost 6 bases and 5 bases respectively, with 14 bases between them. Germline V gene sequence: CDR1 ENHRY, CDR2 SYGVKD. This CDR3 is 13 amino acids long.

This clone was observed a few times. CDR3 amino acids: CAISDGDRGAEAFF. The DNA for the CDR3 is TGTGCCATCAGTGACGGGGACAGGGGGGCTGAAGCTTTCTTT. This chain links TRBV10-3 with TRBJ1-1, with 11 positions matching TRBD1. Trimming removed 3 bases from V and 6 bases from J; junction bases left unmatched: 3. The CDR3 is 14 residues long. Germline V gene data show CDR1 as ENHRY and CDR2 as SYGVKD.

This sequence joins TRBV5-1 and TRBJ1-3, with TRBD1 matching 7 bases. Germline CDR1 and CDR2: SGHRS and YFSETQ. This CDR3 contains 14 residues. With V trimmed by 4 bases and J by 2 bases, 3 bases remained unmatched. The CDR3 sequence: CASSGQGAGNTIYF. In DNA form, the CDR3 reads TGCGCCAGCAGCGGCCAGGGGGCTGGAAACACCATATATTTT. Full variable domain (remainder filled in from reference TRBV5-1 and TRBJ1-3): KAGVTQTPRYLIKTRGQQVTLSCSPISGHRSVSWYQQTPGQGLQFLFEYFSETQRNKGNFPGRFSGRQFSNSRSEMNVSTLELGDSALYLCASSGQGAGNTIYFGEGSWLTVV.

This clone was observed once. This chain connects TRBV19 to TRBJ1-1, with D perhaps TRBD1 (6 bases). The CDR3 extends over 13 amino acids. V was pared by 10 bases and J by 0 bases, with 12 bases between. Germline V lookup: CDR1 LNHDA, CDR2 SQIVND (reference sequence). The CDR3 sequence: CATSTGMNTEAFF. The CDR3 nucleotides read TGTGCCACCTCGACAGGTATGAACACTGAAGCTTTCTTT.

The chain couples TRBV4-1 to TRBJ1-5; D unclear. Germline V gene data show CDR1 as MGHRA and CDR2 as YSYEKL. CDR3 length equals 16 residues. V was trimmed by 4 bases and J by 1 base, leaving 14 bases between them. The CDR3 loop is CASSPVRGKSNQPQHF. CDR3 in DNA: TGCGCCAGCAGCCCCGTACGGGGTAAGAGCAATCAGCCCCAGCATTTT.

Here the CDR3 reads CASSVEGGGLAVGEQYF. The CDR3 DNA sequence: TGTGCCAGCAGCGTAGAGGGTGGTGGGCTAGCGGTGGGGGAGCAGTACTTC. The V call is TRBV9, the J call TRBJ2-7; 7 bases line up with TRBD2. The V gene's germline CDR1 is SGDLS and CDR2 YYNGEE. V lost 0 bases and J lost 7; bases outside the gene matches: 16. This CDR3 contains 17 residues. Drawing the rest from reference TRBV9 and TRBJ2-7, the complete variable domain is DSGVTQTPKHLITATGQRVTLRCSPRSGDLSVYWYQQSLDQGLQFLIQYYNGEERAKGNILERFSAQQFPDLHSELNLSSLELGDSALYFCASSVEGGGLAVGEQYFGPGTRLTVT.

The chain links TRBV15 to TRBJ2-5; TRBD1 agrees at 7 bases. Germline V gene lookup returns CDR1 LNHNV and CDR2 YYDKDF (reference sequence). CDR3 length equals 14 residues. Trimming removed 4 bases from V and 10 bases from J; junction bases left unmatched: 12. Here the CDR3 DNA reads TGTGCCACCAGCACCCGGGACAGAGCATCGATCCAGTACTTC. Its protein is CATSTRDRASIQYF.

This clone was found once. The chain's CDR3 is CASSEGARTGAYEQYF. In nucleotides, the CDR3 is TGCGCCAGCAGTGAGGGGGCCCGGACAGGGGCCTACGAGCAGTACTTC. The chain joins TRBV10-1 to TRBJ2-7; 9 bases line up with TRBD1. This CDR3 has 16 residues. Germline V CDR1 and CDR2: WNHNN, SYGVQD (reference sequence). V shed 2 bases, J shed 2 bases, and the junction held 7 bases outside the gene matches.

This chain links TRBV19 with TRBJ2-7; 9 positions agree with TRBD2. After removal of 3 bases from V and 6 bases from J, the junction contained 9 bases not matched to a gene. Germline V lookup: CDR1 LNHDA, CDR2 SQIVND (reference sequence). The CDR3 is made up of 15 amino acids. CDR3 loop: CASSIPGLAGREQYF. In DNA form, the CDR3 reads TGTGCCAGTAGTATCCCGGGACTAGCAGGTCGCGAGCAGTACTTC.

V usage is TRBV5-1 and J usage is TRBJ2-1; D is possibly TRBD1 (5 bases). The CDR3 length is 16 residues. CDR1 and CDR2 (germline): SGHRS, YFSETQ. Trimming left V 4 bases short and J 3 bases short, with 17 bases between. The CDR3, as DNA: TGCGCCAGCAGCGACGGACAAACGGTTGGCTACAATGAGCAGTTCTTC. This translates into CASSDGQTVGYNEQFF.

V and J are TRBV7-9 and TRBJ1-5; TRBD1 matches 9 bases. The V segment lost 4 bases and the J segment 2 bases; nucleotides outside the gene matches: 6. The CDR3 spans 16 residues. Germline V gene sequence: CDR1 SEHNR, CDR2 FQNEAQ (reference sequence). CDR3 sequence (DNA): TGTGCCAGCAGCTCGGGGCGACAGGGGGGCAATCAGCCCCAGCATTTT. It specifies CASSSGRQGGNQPQHF.

V is TRBV6-5 and J is TRBJ2-3, with a weak D call TRBD1 (6 bases). CDR1 and CDR2 from the germline V gene are MNHEY and SVGAGI. V lost 0 bases, J lost 3 bases, and 7 bases lay in between. The CDR3 is made up of 14 amino acids. CDR3 loop: CASSYSQGTDTQYF. The CDR3 DNA reads TGTGCCAGCAGTTACTCCCAGGGGACAGATACGCAGTATTTT.

Only a few counts were recorded for this clone. This chain uses TRBV6-5 with TRBJ2-7, with 7 nucleotides matching TRBD1. The CDR3 is 14 amino acids. From germline, CDR1 is MNHEY and CDR2 SVGAGI. V shed 0 bases, J shed 3 bases, and the junction held 2 bases outside the gene matches. The CDR3 sequence: CASSYSGTVYEQYF. For the CDR3, the DNA is TGTGCCAGCAGTTACTCCGGGACAGTCTACGAGCAGTACTTC.

The rearrangement joins TRBV9 to TRBJ1-1; TRBD1 might be the D (6 bases). Trimming took off 0 bases at V and 5 bases at J, with 8 bases between the two ends. This CDR3 has 13 amino acids. Germline CDR1 and CDR2: SGDLS and YYNGEE. The CDR3 spells CASSVEGGTEAFF. The CDR3 coding sequence is TGTGCCAGCAGCGTAGAAGGGGGAACTGAAGCTTTCTTT.

V gene TRBV30 combines with J gene TRBJ2-7; TRBD2 matches 12 bases. CDR1 GTSNPN and CDR2 SVGIG come from the germline V gene (reference sequence). The J segment lost 2 bases and the V segment lost 2 bases, leaving 10 bases of the junction unmatched. The CDR3 length is 17 residues. The chain's CDR3 is CAWSLSRTSGITYEQYF. The CDR3 nucleotides are TGTGCCTGGAGTCTAAGTAGGACTAGCGGGATAACCTACGAGCAGTACTTC.

The J gene is TRBJ2-5, the V gene TRBV2; 13 bases match TRBD2. Germline V gene sequence: CDR1 SNHLY, CDR2 FYNNEI. The V segment lost 1 base and the J segment 11 bases; nucleotides outside the gene matches: 7. This CDR3 has 15 residues. Here the CDR3 DNA reads TGTGCCAGCAGTGAAGGACTAGCGGGGGGCTTTGGGCAGTACTTC. It yields the protein CASSEGLAGGFGQYF.

The chain has TRBV5-4 and TRBJ2-4; 9 positions agree with TRBD1. The germline V gene encodes CDR1 SGHNT and CDR2 YYREEE (reference sequence). Losses at the gene ends were 4 bases for V and 0 bases for J; bases not matched to a gene: 14. The CDR3 sequence is 19 residues long. CDR3 DNA: TGTGCCAGCAGCGGAAACAGGGGGCGGGGATCGATAGCCAAAAACATTCAGTACTTC. Translating gives CASSGNRGRGSIAKNIQYF.

The chain combines TRBV18 with TRBJ2-3; maybe TRBD2 (5 bases). V lost 2 bases and J 0 bases, leaving 15 bases between the germline ends. Germline V CDR1 and CDR2: KGHSH, LQKENI. The CDR3 spans 17 residues. CDR3 sequence: CASSPFLRGSSTDTQYF. DNA for the CDR3: TGTGCCAGCTCACCATTTCTTCGCGGGTCTAGCACAGATACGCAGTATTTT.

V is TRBV4-1 and J is TRBJ2-7, with 7 bases fitting TRBD1. V shed 0 bases, J shed 4 bases, and the junction held 9 bases outside the gene matches. The CDR3 consists of 16 residues. Per the germline V gene, CDR1 is MGHRA and CDR2 is YSYEKL. For the CDR3, the DNA is TGCGCCAGCAGCCAAGATAGCTGGGACAGCATTTACGAGCAGTACTTC. Protein product: CASSQDSWDSIYEQYF.